The 16 T cell receptor beta chains in this list originate from one sample, sequenced in a study of shared clonotypes between healthy human individuals. The table came from immunoSEQ multiplex PCR; TCRdb's copy has only in-frame clones and leaves some out. The data show 150,000 to 200,000 clones, over 85% seen once. Sequences were obtained from naive CD4+ T cells sorted from blood. Noted subset: CD45RA+ positively selected. All receptors derive from a woman younger than 45 in good health.

This rearrangement joins TRBV29-1 to TRBJ2-3; 11 bases line up with TRBD2. This CDR3 has 16 amino acids. V was clipped by 3 bases and J by 0 bases; unmatched bases: 5. CDR1 and CDR2 (germline): SQVTM, ANQGSEA. CDR3 sequence reads: CSVEGRLAGSTDTQYF. In DNA, the CDR3 is TGCAGCGTTGAGGGGAGACTAGCGGGAAGCACAGATACGCAGTATTTT.

J is TRBJ1-2 and V is TRBV27; 12 nucleotides line up with TRBD1. This CDR3 has 14 residues. The V gene end was trimmed by 5 bases and the J gene end by 8 bases; junction bases not matched to a gene: 6. Looked up from germline, CDR1 is MNHEY and CDR2 is SMNVEV (reference sequence). For the CDR3, the DNA is TGTGCCAGCAGTCAGGGACAGGGGGCGGGCGGCTACACCTTC. Translating it yields CASSQGQGAGGYTF.

The V gene is TRBV28, the J gene TRBJ2-5; a possible D gene is TRBD1 (6 bases). The last part of the DNA fits TRBJ2-7 better; the J call may be wrong. The CDR3 is made up of 15 amino acids. Germline-derived CDR1 and CDR2 are MDHEN and SYDVKM. CDR3: CASSLYRVSSYEQYF. DNA for the CDR3: TGTGCCAGCAGTTTATACAGGGTTAGCTCCTACGAGCAGTACTTC.

The chain links TRBV28 to TRBJ2-1; 14 bases align to TRBD2. This CDR3 spans 15 amino acids. Germline CDR1 reads MDHEN; CDR2 reads SYDVKM. V shed 5 bases, J shed 7 bases, and the junction held 4 bases outside the gene matches. The CDR3 DNA is TGTGCCAGCAGTCCGGGACTAGCGGGAGTGAATGAGCAGTTCTTC. Translation gives CASSPGLAGVNEQFF.

The genes are TRBV7-8 and TRBJ2-5; 9 bases map to TRBD2. CDR1 and CDR2 (germline): SGHVS, FQNEAQ. V lost 2 bases and J lost 7; bases outside the gene matches: 11. The CDR3 covers 16 residues. The CDR3 DNA reads as TGTGCCAGCAGCTTACCGGGACTAGCAAACAAAAGGACCCAGTACTTC. Its translation: CASSLPGLANKRTQYF.

This chain uses TRBV2 with TRBJ2-7, with D hard to call. CDR1 is SNHLY, CDR2 FYNNEI, per germline. V lost 5 bases to trimming and J lost 6 bases, with 11 bases between them. This CDR3 contains 12 residues. CDR3 in amino acids: CASSPGTREQYF. As DNA, the CDR3 is TGTGCCAGCAGTCCGGGCACCCGCGAGCAGTACTTC.

V usage is TRBV28 and J usage is TRBJ1-6; D remains ambiguous. The length of the CDR3 is 12 residues. In germline, CDR1 is MDHEN, CDR2 SYDVKM. V was pared by 6 bases and J by 10 bases, with 10 bases between. In nucleotides, the CDR3 is TGTGCCAGCAGAAAGTCTGGCTCACCCCTCCACTTT. Translated, it gives CASRKSGSPLHF.

The CDR3 sequence is CASSDNLDTRYEQYF. CDR3 DNA sequence: TGCGCCAGCAGTGATAACTTGGACACTCGATACGAGCAGTACTTC. The rearrangement joins TRBV10-2 to TRBJ2-7, with a weak D call TRBD1 (5 bases). The CDR3 contains 15 residues. Deletions cut 3 bases from V and 4 bases from J, with 16 bases between. Germline V gene sequence: CDR1 WSHSY, CDR2 SAAADI.

The chain joins TRBV2 to TRBJ1-1, with D possibly matching TRBD1 (5 bases). Per germline, CDR1 SNHLY and CDR2 FYNNEI. Trimming cost V 1 base and J 11 bases, with 17 bases left between them. This CDR3 is 14 amino acids long. CDR3 in DNA: TGTGCCAGCAGTGAAGAATCGACAGCCTTTGGCGCTTTCTTT. This sequence encodes CASSEESTAFGAFF.

This clone was observed a few times. The CDR3 DNA reads TGTGCCAGTAGTGTCTTACAGGGTCCCCAGCCCCAGCATTTT. Translated, it gives CASSVLQGPQPQHF. This sequence joins TRBV19 and TRBJ1-5, with a tentative D call TRBD1 (6 bases). The CDR3 has 14 amino acids. Germline CDR1 reads LNHDA; CDR2 reads SQIVND (reference sequence). The V and J ends lost 5 bases and 7 bases respectively, with 15 bases between them.

The gene calls are TRBV5-1 and TRBJ2-2; D is unresolved. The CDR3 extends over 16 amino acids. V dropped 3 bases and J dropped 6 bases, with 18 bases sitting between them. The germline V gene encodes CDR1 SGHRS and CDR2 YFSETQ. As DNA, the CDR3 is TGCGCCAGCAGCTATATATCCGGGCTCAAGGCCGGGGAGCTGTTTTTT. Its protein product is CASSYISGLKAGELFF.

The genes are TRBV19 and TRBJ2-7; 7 bases match TRBD1. V lost 5 bases and J lost 5; bases outside the gene matches: 9. CDR1 is LNHDA and CDR2 is SQIVND in the germline V gene (reference sequence). The CDR3 is made up of 14 amino acids. In DNA, the CDR3 is TGTGCCAGTAGTTCCGACAGGGTGAGCCACGAGCAGTACTTC. Translation gives CASSSDRVSHEQYF. Supplemented by reference TRBV19 and TRBJ2-7, the full variable domain reads DGGITQSPKYLFRKEGQNVTLSCEQNLNHDAMYWYRQDPGQGLRLIYYSQIVNDFQKGDIAEGYSVSREKKESFPLTVTSAQKNPTAFYLCASSSDRVSHEQYFGPGTRLTVT.

The chain employs TRBV5-4 and TRBJ2-2; 7 bases match TRBD2. J gave up 6 bases and V 0 bases, and 5 bases lay outside the gene matches. Germline V CDR1 and CDR2: SGHNT, YYREEE (reference sequence). CDR3 size: 15 residues. CDR3 DNA: TGTGCCAGCAGCTTGGGTGGGAGGGCCCCCGGGGAGCTGTTTTTT. It translates to CASSLGGRAPGELFF.

The chain uses TRBV11-2 and TRBJ2-5; D may be TRBD1 or TRBD2 (6 bases each). The end of the DNA aligns better with TRBJ2-7, so the J call may be wrong. Germline CDR1 reads SGHAT; CDR2 reads FQNNGV. The CDR3 consists of 16 residues. CDR3 in DNA: TGTGCCAGCAGACATTGGGGGGACAAACGAAACTACGAGCAGTACTTC. It specifies CASRHWGDKRNYEQYF.

V usage is TRBV19 and J usage is TRBJ2-6, with unresolved D. The CDR3 contains 15 residues. Trimming cost V 5 bases and J 1 base, with 9 bases left between them. Looked up from germline, CDR1 is LNHDA and CDR2 is SQIVND (reference sequence). DNA for the CDR3: TGTGCCAGTAGTCTTTTCGGATCTGGGGCCAACGTCCTGACTTTC. This sequence encodes CASSLFGSGANVLTF.

The V and J genes are TRBV4-1 and TRBJ2-7; D may be TRBD2 (7 bases). CDR3 length: 18 amino acids. With 4 bases removed from V and 4 bases from J, the gap between germline ends came to 26 bases. Germline-derived CDR1 and CDR2 are MGHRA and YSYEKL. This CDR3 reads CASSLSAGGKGGGYEQYF. In nucleotides, the CDR3 is TGCGCCAGCAGCCTCTCGGCTGGCGGCAAAGGGGGGGGTTACGAGCAGTACTTC.